Listed below are T cell receptor beta chains from one sample, sequenced in a study of memory CD4+ T cells and cytomegalovirus serostatus. TCRdb keeps only in-frame clones here, not all; method: immunoSEQ multiplex PCR. The sample contains approximately 27,000 clones, 75% to 80% of which appear only once. The sample taken for sequencing was memory CD4+ T cells from blood. The source is an adult in good health and CMV-seronegative. CDR3s include the opening cysteine and the closing phenylalanine or tryptophan. The D gene is left open where the match is weak. Some rows mark clone size as missing; the rest say once, few, many or name a class of expanded clone.

>NA|TRBV28|NA|TRBJ1-3
CASSLWWTTGNTIYF
TGTGCCAGCAGTTTATGGTGGACCACTGGAAACACCATATATTTT
>NA|TRBV20-1|NA|TRBJ2-1
CSARDQEEQFF
TGCAGTGCTAGAGATCAGGAGGAGCAGTTCTTC
>NA|TRBV7-2|NA|TRBJ1-5
CASSLVGGLQEPQHF
TGTGCCAGCAGCTTAGTCGGGGGGCTACAGGAGCCCCAGCATTTT
>NA|TRBV5-4|TRBD2|TRBJ2-6
CASSLGTSGSRGGANVLTF
TGTGCCAGCAGCTTGGGGACTAGCGGGAGCCGGGGTGGGGCCAACGTCCTGACTTTC
>NA|TRBV4-2|NA|TRBJ1-1
CASSLVGEAFF
TGTGCCAGCAGCTTGGTTGGTGAAGCTTTCTTT
>few|TRBV6-1|NA|TRBJ2-1
CASSARTADNEQFF
TGTGCCAGCAGTGCCCGGACAGCCGACAATGAGCAGTTCTTC
>NA|TRBV6-1|TRBD2|TRBJ2-3
CASRAGATTDTQYF
TGTGCCAGCAGAGCGGGGGCGACCACAGATACGCAGTATTTT
>NA|TRBV14|NA|TRBJ2-1
CASSQALGRGSYNEQFF
TGTGCCAGCAGCCAGGCCTTAGGGCGGGGCTCCTACAATGAGCAGTTCTTC
>NA|TRBV9|NA|TRBJ1-1
CASSGPDVGGTEAFF
TGTGCCAGCAGCGGCCCCGATGTCGGGGGTACTGAAGCTTTCTTT
>few|TRBV2|NA|TRBJ2-7
CASGKRSASYEQYF
TGTGCCAGCGGTAAAAGGTCTGCCTCCTACGAGCAGTACTTC
>NA|TRBV9|NA|TRBJ2-7
CASSRGADYEQYF
TGTGCCAGCAGCCGGGGAGCGGACTACGAGCAGTACTTC
>NA|TRBV9|NA|TRBJ1-6
CASSVGDRLNNSPLHF
TGTGCCAGCAGCGTAGGAGACAGGCTGAATAATTCACCCCTCCACTTT
>few|TRBV4-2|TRBD2|TRBJ2-1
CASSPAQLAGGMGEQFF
TGTGCCAGCAGCCCCGCCCAGCTAGCGGGGGGGATGGGTGAGCAGTTCTTC
>NA|TRBV27|NA|TRBJ1-1
CASRLRGGTEAFF
TGTGCCAGCCGACTTCGGGGGGGAACTGAAGCTTTCTTT
>NA|TRBV18|NA|TRBJ2-7
CASSLERGYEQYF
TGTGCCAGCTCACTTGAAAGGGGCTACGAGCAGTACTTC
>NA|TRBV15|TRBD2|TRBJ2-1
CATSRDTSGGYNEQFF
TGTGCCACCAGCAGAGATACTAGCGGGGGCTACAATGAGCAGTTCTTC
>NA|TRBV7-2|TRBD1|TRBJ1-1
CASSSQGATEAFF
TGTGCCAGCAGCTCGCAGGGGGCCACTGAAGCTTTCTTT
>NA|TRBV27|TRBD2|TRBJ2-3
CASSPGTSGLDTQYF
TGTGCCAGCAGTCCGGGGACTAGCGGGTTAGATACGCAGTATTTT
>NA|TRBV10-3|NA|TRBJ2-3
CAISEDRAGADTQYF
TGTGCCATCAGTGAGGACAGGGCGGGAGCAGATACGCAGTATTTT
>few|TRBV28|NA|TRBJ1-2
CASSSARDLLF
TGTGCCAGCAGTTCGGCTCGGGACCTTCTGTTC
>NA|TRBV7-9|NA|TRBJ1-2
CASRRDLNYGYTF
TGTGCCAGTCGAAGGGACCTCAACTATGGCTACACCTTC
>NA|TRBV6-6|NA|TRBJ2-1
CASSYSTASYNEQFF
TGTGCCAGCAGTTACTCGACAGCCTCCTACAATGAGCAGTTCTTC
>NA|TRBV18|NA|TRBJ1-4
CASSPSGAREKLFF
TGTGCCAGCTCACCATCGGGCGCTCGGGAAAAACTGTTTTTT
>NA|TRBV19|TRBD1|TRBJ1-3
CASSSTGQIRNTIYF
TGTGCCAGTAGTTCGACGGGACAGATTAGAAACACCATATATTTT
>NA|TRBV5-4|NA|TRBJ1-5
CASSLNSNQPQHF
TGTGCCAGCAGCTTGAACAGCAATCAGCCCCAGCATTTT
>NA|TRBV11-2|NA|TRBJ2-3
CASKLGRGGGTDTQYF
TGTGCCAGCAAATTGGGACGAGGTGGTGGCACAGATACGCAGTATTTT
>NA|TRBV27|NA|TRBJ2-5
CASSLFAQGSRETQYF
TGTGCCAGCAGTTTATTTGCACAGGGTTCTAGAGAGACCCAGTACTTC
>NA|TRBV4-3|TRBD2|TRBJ2-7
CASSRLGGGEQYF
TGCGCCAGCAGCCGCTTGGGCGGGGGCGAGCAGTACTTC
>NA|TRBV28|TRBD1|TRBJ2-1
CASSSPAGQGGNEQFF
TGTGCCAGCAGTTCGCCCGCGGGACAGGGGGGGAATGAGCAGTTCTTC
>NA|TRBV4-1|NA|TRBJ1-6
CASSQVHLRTPGSPLHF
TGCGCCAGCAGCCAAGTTCATCTCCGGACCCCAGGGTCACCCCTCCACTTT
>NA|TRBV21-1|NA|TRBJ1-5
CASGNRGVKDQPQHF
TGTGCCAGCGGAAACAGGGGGGTGAAAGATCAGCCCCAGCATTTT
>once|TRBV6-6|NA|TRBJ1-2
CASSYLGEDGYTF
TGTGCCAGCAGTTACTTAGGGGAGGATGGCTACACCTTC
>NA|TRBV14|TRBD1|TRBJ2-5
CASSYRDRQETQYF
TGTGCCAGCAGTTATAGGGACAGACAAGAGACCCAGTACTTC
>NA|TRBV7-2|NA|TRBJ2-5
CASSLPGVAQYF
TGTGCCAGCAGCTTACCAGGGGTAGCGCAGTACTTC
>NA|TRBV5-4|NA|TRBJ1-2
CASSPTSNYGYTF
TGTGCCAGCAGCCCTACATCGAACTATGGCTACACCTTC
>NA|TRBV19|NA|TRBJ2-3
CASSIDGADTQYF
TGTGCCAGTAGTATAGACGGGGCAGATACGCAGTATTTT
>NA|TRBV9|NA|TRBJ2-6
CASSPRVSAGANVLTF
TGTGCCAGCAGCCCTCGGGTGTCCGCCGGGGCCAACGTCCTGACTTTC